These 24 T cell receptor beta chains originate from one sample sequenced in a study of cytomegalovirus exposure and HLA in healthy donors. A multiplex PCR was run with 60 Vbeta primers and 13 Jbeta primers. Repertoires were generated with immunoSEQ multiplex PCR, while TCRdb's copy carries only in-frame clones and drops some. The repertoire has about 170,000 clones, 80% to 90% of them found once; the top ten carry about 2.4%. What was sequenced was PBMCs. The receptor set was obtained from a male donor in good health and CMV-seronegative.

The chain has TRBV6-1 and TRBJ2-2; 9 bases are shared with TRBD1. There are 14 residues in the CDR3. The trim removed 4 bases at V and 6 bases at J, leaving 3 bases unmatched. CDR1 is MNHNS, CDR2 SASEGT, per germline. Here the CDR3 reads CASSGTGVAGELFF. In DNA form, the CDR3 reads TGTGCCAGCAGTGGGACAGGGGTTGCCGGGGAGCTGTTTTTT.

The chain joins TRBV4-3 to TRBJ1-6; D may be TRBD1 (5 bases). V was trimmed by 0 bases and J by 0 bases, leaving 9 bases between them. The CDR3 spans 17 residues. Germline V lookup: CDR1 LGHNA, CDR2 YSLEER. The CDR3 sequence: CASSQDRGGSYNSPLHF. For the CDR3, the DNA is TGCGCCAGCAGCCAAGATCGCGGGGGCTCCTATAATTCACCCCTCCACTTT.

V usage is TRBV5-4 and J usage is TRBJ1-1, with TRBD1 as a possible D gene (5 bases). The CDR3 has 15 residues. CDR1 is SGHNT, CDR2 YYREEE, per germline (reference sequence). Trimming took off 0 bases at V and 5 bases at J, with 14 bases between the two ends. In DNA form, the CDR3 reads TGTGCCAGCAGCTTGGGGCGCAGGGTTGGAACTGAAGCTTTCTTT. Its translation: CASSLGRRVGTEAFF.

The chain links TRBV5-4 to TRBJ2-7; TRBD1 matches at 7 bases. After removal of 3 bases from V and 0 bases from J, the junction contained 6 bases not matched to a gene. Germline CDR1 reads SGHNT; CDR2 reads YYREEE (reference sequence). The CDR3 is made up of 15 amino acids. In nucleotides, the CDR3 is TGTGCCAGCAGCTCTGGACAGGCGAGCTCCTACGAGCAGTACTTC. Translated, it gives CASSSGQASSYEQYF.

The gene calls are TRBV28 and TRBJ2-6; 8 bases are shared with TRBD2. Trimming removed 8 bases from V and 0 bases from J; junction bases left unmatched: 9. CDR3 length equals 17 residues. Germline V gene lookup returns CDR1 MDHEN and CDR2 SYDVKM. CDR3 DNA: TGTGCCAGCGGATATTTAGCGGGAAACTCTGGGGCCAACGTCCTGACTTTC. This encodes CASGYLAGNSGANVLTF. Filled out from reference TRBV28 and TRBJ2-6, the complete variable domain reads DVKVTQSSRYLVKRTGEKVFLECVQDMDHENMFWYRQDPGLGLRLIYFSYDVKMKEKGDIPEGYSVSREKKERFSLILESASTNQTSMYLCASGYLAGNSGANVLTFGAGSRLTVL.

The CDR3 spells CASSSGQGFYGYTF. CDR3 nucleotide sequence: TGTGCCAGCAGCTCCGGTCAGGGGTTCTATGGCTACACCTTC. The chain carries TRBV7-8 and TRBJ1-2, with D possibly being TRBD1 (6 bases). Trimming left V 4 bases short and J 4 bases short, with 13 bases between. The CDR3 runs to 14 residues. Germline loops: CDR1 SGHVS, CDR2 FQNEAQ.

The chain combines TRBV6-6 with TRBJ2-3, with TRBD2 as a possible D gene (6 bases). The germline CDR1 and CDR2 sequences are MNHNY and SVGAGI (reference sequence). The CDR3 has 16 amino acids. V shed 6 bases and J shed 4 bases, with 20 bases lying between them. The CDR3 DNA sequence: TGTGCCAGCAGGGATTCCGGGACTCCGGGGTCAGATACGCAGTATTTT. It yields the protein CASRDSGTPGSDTQYF.

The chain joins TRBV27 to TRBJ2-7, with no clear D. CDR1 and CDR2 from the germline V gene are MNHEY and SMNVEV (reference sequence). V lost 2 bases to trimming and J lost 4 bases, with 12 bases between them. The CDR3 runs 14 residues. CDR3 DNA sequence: TGTGCCAGCAGTTTAGGGCAGTCGAGATACGAGCAGTACTTC. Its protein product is CASSLGQSRYEQYF.

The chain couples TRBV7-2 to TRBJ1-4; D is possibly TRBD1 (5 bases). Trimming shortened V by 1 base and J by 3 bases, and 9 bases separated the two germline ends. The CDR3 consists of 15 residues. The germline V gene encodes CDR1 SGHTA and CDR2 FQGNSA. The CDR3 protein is CASSLVSGSNEKLFF. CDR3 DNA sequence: TGTGCCAGCAGCTTAGTTTCAGGGTCTAATGAAAAACTGTTTTTT.

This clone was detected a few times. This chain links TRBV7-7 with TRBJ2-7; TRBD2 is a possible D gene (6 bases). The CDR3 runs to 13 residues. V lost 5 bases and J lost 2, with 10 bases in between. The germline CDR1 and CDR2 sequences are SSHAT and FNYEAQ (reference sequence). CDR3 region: CASSPRGTYEQYF. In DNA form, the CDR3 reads TGTGCCAGCAGCCCCCGGGGGACCTACGAGCAGTACTTC. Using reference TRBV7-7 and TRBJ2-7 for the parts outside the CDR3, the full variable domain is GAGVSQSPRYKVTKRGQDVTLRCDPISSHATLYWYQQALGQGPEFLTYFNYEAQPDKSGLPSDRFSAERPEGSISTLTIQRTEQRDSAMYRCASSPRGTYEQYFGPGTRLTVT.

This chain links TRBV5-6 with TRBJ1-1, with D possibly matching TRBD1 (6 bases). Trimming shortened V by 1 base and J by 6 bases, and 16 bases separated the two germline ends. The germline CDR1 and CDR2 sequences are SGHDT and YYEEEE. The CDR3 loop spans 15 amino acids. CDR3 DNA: TGTGCCAGCAGCTTGAGGGGGGGCCCAAGGGCTGAAGCTTTCTTT. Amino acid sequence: CASSLRGGPRAEAFF.

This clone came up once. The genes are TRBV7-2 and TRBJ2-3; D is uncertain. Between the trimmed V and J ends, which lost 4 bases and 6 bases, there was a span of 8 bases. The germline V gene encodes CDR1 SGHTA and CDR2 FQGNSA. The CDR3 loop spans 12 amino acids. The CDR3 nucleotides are TGTGCCAGCAGCTCGACTGGGGATACGCAGTATTTT. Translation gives CASSSTGDTQYF.

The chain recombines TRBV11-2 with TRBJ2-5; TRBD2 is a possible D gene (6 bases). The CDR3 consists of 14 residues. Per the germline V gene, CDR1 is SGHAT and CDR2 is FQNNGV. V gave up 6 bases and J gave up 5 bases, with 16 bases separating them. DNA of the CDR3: TGTGCCAGCAGGGGCCCGACTAGGAGCGAGACCCAGTACTTC. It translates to CASRGPTRSETQYF.

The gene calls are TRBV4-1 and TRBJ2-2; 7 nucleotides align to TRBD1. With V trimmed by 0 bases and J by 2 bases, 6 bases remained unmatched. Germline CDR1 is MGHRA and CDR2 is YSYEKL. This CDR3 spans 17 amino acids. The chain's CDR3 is CASSQDPTGANTGELFF. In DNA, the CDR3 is TGCGCCAGCAGCCAAGACCCAACAGGGGCAAACACCGGGGAGCTGTTTTTT.

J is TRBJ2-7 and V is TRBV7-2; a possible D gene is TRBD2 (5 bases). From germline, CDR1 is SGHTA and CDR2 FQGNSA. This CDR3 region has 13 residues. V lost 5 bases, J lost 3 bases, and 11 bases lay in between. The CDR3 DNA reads TGTGCCAGCAGCGTTAGAGAGGGCTACGAGCAGTACTTC. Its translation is CASSVREGYEQYF. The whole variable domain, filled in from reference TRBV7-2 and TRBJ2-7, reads GAGVSQSPSNKVTEKGKDVELRCDPISGHTALYWYRQSLGQGLEFLIYFQGNSAPDKSGLPSDRFSAERTGGSVSTLTIQRTQQEDSAVYLCASSVREGYEQYFGPGTRLTVT.

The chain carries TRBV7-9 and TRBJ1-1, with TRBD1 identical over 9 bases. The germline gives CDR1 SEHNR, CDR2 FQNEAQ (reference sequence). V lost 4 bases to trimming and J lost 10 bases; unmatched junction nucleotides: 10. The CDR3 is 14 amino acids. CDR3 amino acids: CASSSEGQGVGAFF. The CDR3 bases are TGTGCCAGCAGCTCGGAGGGACAGGGAGTGGGAGCTTTCTTT.

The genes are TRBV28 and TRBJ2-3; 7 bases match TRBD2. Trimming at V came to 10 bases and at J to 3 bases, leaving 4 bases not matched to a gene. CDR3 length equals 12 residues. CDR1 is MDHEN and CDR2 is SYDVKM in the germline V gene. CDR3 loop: CATTAGTDTQYF. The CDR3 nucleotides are TGTGCCACCACAGCGGGGACAGATACGCAGTATTTT.

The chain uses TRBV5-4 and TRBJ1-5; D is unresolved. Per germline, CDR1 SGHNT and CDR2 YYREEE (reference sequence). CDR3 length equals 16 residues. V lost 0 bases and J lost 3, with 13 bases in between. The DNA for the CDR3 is TGTGCCAGCAGCTTGGCCCCGGGAACGGTCAATCAGCCCCAGCATTTT. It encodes CASSLAPGTVNQPQHF.

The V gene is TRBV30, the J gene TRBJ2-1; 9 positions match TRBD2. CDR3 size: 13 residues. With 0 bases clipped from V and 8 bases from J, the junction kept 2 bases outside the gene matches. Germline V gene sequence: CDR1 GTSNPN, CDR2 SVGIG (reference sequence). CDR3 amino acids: CAWSVGGGDEQFF. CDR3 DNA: TGTGCCTGGAGTGTAGGCGGGGGGGATGAGCAGTTCTTC.

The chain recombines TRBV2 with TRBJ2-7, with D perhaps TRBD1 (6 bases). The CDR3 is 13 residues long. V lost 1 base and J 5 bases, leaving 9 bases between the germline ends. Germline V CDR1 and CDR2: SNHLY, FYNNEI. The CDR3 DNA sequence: TGTGCCAGCAGTGAAGGAGGGGGTCACGAGCAGTACTTC. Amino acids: CASSEGGGHEQYF.

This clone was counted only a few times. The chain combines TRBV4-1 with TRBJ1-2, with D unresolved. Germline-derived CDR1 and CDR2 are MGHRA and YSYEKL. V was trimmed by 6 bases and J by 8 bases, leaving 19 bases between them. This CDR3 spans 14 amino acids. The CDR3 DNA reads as TGCGCCAGCAGACCCGTTCAGGTTCCTGGGGGCTACACCTTC. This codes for CASRPVQVPGGYTF.

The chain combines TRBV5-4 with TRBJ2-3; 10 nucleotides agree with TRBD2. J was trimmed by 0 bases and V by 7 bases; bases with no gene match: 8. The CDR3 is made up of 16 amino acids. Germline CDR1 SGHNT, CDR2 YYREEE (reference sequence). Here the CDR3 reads CASGKTGLASTDTQYF. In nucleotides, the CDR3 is TGTGCCAGCGGAAAAACGGGACTAGCGAGCACAGATACGCAGTATTTT.

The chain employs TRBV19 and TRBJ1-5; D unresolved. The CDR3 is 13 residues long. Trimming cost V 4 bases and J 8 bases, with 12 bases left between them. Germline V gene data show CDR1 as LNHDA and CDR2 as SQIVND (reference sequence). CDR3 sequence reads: CASSKDSPEPQHF. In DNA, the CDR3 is TGTGCCAGTAGTAAAGACTCCCCGGAGCCCCAGCATTTT.

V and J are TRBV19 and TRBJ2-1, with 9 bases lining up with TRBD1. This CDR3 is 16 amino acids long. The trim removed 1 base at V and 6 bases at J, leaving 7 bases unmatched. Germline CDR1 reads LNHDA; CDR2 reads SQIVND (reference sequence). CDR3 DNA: TGTGCCAGTAGTATAGTGGCCGGGACAGGGACCAATGAGCAGTTCTTC. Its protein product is CASSIVAGTGTNEQFF.